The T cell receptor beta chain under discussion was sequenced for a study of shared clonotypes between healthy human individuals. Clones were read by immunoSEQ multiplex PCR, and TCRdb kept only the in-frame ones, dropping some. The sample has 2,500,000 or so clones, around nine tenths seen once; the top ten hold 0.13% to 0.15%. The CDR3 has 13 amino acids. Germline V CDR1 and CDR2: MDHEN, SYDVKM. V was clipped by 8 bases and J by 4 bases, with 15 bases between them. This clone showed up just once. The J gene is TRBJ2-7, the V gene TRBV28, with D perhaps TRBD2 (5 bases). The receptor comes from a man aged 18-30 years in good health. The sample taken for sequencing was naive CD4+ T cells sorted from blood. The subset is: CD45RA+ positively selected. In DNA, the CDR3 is TGTGCCAGCCAATCTCCAACGGGATACGAGCAGTACTTC. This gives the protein CASQSPTGYEQYF. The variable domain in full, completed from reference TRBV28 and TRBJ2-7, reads DVKVTQSSRYLVKRTGEKVFLECVQDMDHENMFWYRQDPGLGLRLIYFSYDVKMKEKGDIPEGYSVSREKKERFSLILESASTNQTSMYLCASQSPTGYEQYFGPGTRLTVT.